Listed below are T cell receptor beta chains from one sample, sequenced in a study of blood T cells in healthy people across ages. TCRdb redid the calling of the 5' RACE reads with MiXCR, one entry per CDR3 protein. Here the sample spans over 600,000 distinct CDR3 sequences, 46% being singletons. The source material was blood. These TCRs come from a man at least 80 years old in good health. Both conserved end residues are part of each CDR3. A D gene is named only where the DNA matches it firmly. For some rows the clone size is stated as once, few or many, or as a class when expanded; others skip it.

V: TRBV7-8; D: NA; J: TRBJ2-7; size: NA; CDR3: CASTPQAGGGEEQYF; DNA: TGTGCCAGCACCCCTCAGGCGGGTGGGGGAGAGGAGCAGTACTTC
V: TRBV12-3/TRBV12-4; D: TRBD2; J: TRBJ2-3; size: NA; CDR3: CASSFAGGTDAQYF; DNA: TGTGCCAGCAGTTTCGCGGGGGGAACAGATGCGCAGTATTTT
V: TRBV20-1; D: TRBD2; J: TRBJ2-5; size: NA; CDR3: CSAWTSGRPQETQYF; DNA: TGCAGTGCTTGGACTAGCGGGAGGCCCCAAGAGACCCAGTACTTC
V: TRBV5-1; D: TRBD1; J: TRBJ2-3; size: NA; CDR3: CASSLPTGDRTDTQYF; DNA: TGCGCCAGCAGCTTACCGACAGGGGATCGCACAGATACGCAGTATTTT
V: TRBV5-1; D: NA; J: TRBJ1-2; size: few; CDR3: CASSHPEANYGYTF; DNA: TGCGCCAGCAGCCACCCAGAAGCTAACTATGGCTACACCTTC
V: TRBV3-1; D: NA; J: TRBJ2-1; size: NA; CDR3: CASSQDLLGEQFF; DNA: TGTGCCAGCAGCCAAGATCTGTTGGGTGAGCAGTTCTTC
V: TRBV3-1; D: TRBD2; J: TRBJ2-5; size: NA; CDR3: CASTQRGAETQYF; DNA: TGTGCCAGCACCCAGCGGGGGGCAGAGACCCAGTACTTC
V: TRBV6-2/TRBV6-3; D: NA; J: TRBJ1-2; size: NA; CDR3: CASTDSYGYTF; DNA: TGTGCCAGCACGGACAGCTATGGCTACACCTTC
V: TRBV20-1; D: NA; J: TRBJ2-5; size: NA; CDR3: CSARPPGGQETQYF; DNA: TGCAGTGCTAGGCCCCCTGGCGGCCAAGAGACCCAGTACTTC
V: TRBV28; D: TRBD2; J: TRBJ2-1; size: NA; CDR3: CASSLPASGSSYNEQFF; DNA: TGTGCCAGCAGTTTGCCGGCTAGCGGGAGCTCCTACAATGAGCAGTTCTTC
V: TRBV6-5; D: NA; J: TRBJ2-5; size: once; CDR3: CASSSGHQGETQYF; DNA: TGTGCCAGCAGTAGTGGGCATCAGGGAGAGACCCAGTACTTC
V: TRBV9; D: NA; J: TRBJ1-4; size: NA; CDR3: CASSVDPGGNEKLFF; DNA: TGTGCCAGCAGCGTAGATCCGGGAGGGAATGAAAAACTGTTTTTT
V: TRBV20-1; D: NA; J: TRBJ2-3; size: NA; CDR3: CSTRAPKAAAHTQYF; DNA: TGCAGTACTAGAGCGCCTAAGGCGGCCGCCCATACGCAGTATTTT
V: TRBV4-3; D: NA; J: TRBJ1-4; size: few; CDR3: CASSQDYGSNEKLFF; DNA: TGCGCCAGCAGCCAAGATTATGGCTCTAATGAAAAACTGTTTTTT
V: TRBV12-3/TRBV12-4; D: TRBD2; J: TRBJ2-7; size: NA; CDR3: CASSWTGTGGSEQYF; DNA: TGTGCCAGCAGTTGGACCGGGACCGGGGGGAGCGAGCAGTACTTC
V: TRBV7-2; D: NA; J: TRBJ2-5; size: few; CDR3: CASSRQGGKTQYF; DNA: TGTGCCAGCAGTAGGCAGGGGGGGAAGACCCAGTACTTC
V: TRBV7-2; D: NA; J: TRBJ2-3; size: NA; CDR3: CASSLTGRRGTDTQYF; DNA: TGTGCCAGCAGCTTAACCGGGAGAAGAGGCACAGATACGCAGTATTTT
V: TRBV20-1; D: NA; J: TRBJ2-1; size: NA; CDR3: CGARRQLEQFF; DNA: TGCGGTGCTAGACGCCAGCTTGAGCAGTTCTTC
V: TRBV3-1; D: TRBD2; J: TRBJ2-7; size: NA; CDR3: CASRDGLAREQYF; DNA: TGTGCCAGCAGGGACGGACTAGCACGCGAGCAGTACTTC
V: TRBV5-1; D: NA; J: TRBJ2-5; size: NA; CDR3: CASSLGARETQYF; DNA: TGCGCCAGCAGCTTGGGGGCCAGGGAGACCCAGTACTTC
V: TRBV7-8; D: TRBD1; J: TRBJ1-1; size: NA; CDR3: CASSPHTGTVDTEAFF; DNA: TGTGCCAGCAGCCCACATACCGGGACAGTGGACACTGAAGCTTTCTTT
V: TRBV9; D: NA; J: TRBJ1-2; size: NA; CDR3: CASSVDMEVDYGYTF; DNA: TGTGCCAGCAGCGTAGACATGGAGGTCGACTATGGCTACACCTTC